A selection of T cell receptor beta chains follows, all from one sample in a study of cytomegalovirus exposure and HLA in healthy donors. TCRdb keeps only in-frame clones here, not all; method: immunoSEQ multiplex PCR. This table holds under 200,000 clones, approximately 71% found once. The sequenced sample was PBMCs. Receptors were obtained from a man aged 45-65 years in good health and CMV-seronegative. Both conserved end residues are part of each CDR3.

v_call	j_call	cdr3_aa
TRBV11-3	TRBJ2-7	CASSLSGSNEQYF
TRBV5-4	TRBJ2-2	CASSLTWTAGEGGELFF
TRBV5-4	TRBJ2-2	CASSLRQGAGTGELFF
TRBV2	TRBJ2-4	CASSEVAGAKNIQYF
TRBV18	TRBJ1-1	CASSPGTGQNTEAFF
TRBV6-1	TRBJ2-7	CASSGTVTYEQYF
TRBV4-1	TRBJ2-6	CASSYSRNSGANVLTF
TRBV29-1	TRBJ2-2	CSVELAPGNTGELFF
TRBV4-1	TRBJ2-7	CASSQDGFRYEQYF
TRBV4-3	TRBJ2-3	CASSQDLAGGSDTQYF
TRBV5-1	TRBJ2-1	CASSLDGGSSYNEQFF
TRBV7-9	TRBJ2-3	CASSHRRLAATDTQYF
TRBV19	TRBJ2-1	CASSAEGQGIEQFF
TRBV6-5	TRBJ2-7	CASGLRGSSYEQYF
TRBV9	TRBJ2-7	CASSLFTGNYEQYF
TRBV7-8	TRBJ1-1	CASSLGTGLNTEAFF